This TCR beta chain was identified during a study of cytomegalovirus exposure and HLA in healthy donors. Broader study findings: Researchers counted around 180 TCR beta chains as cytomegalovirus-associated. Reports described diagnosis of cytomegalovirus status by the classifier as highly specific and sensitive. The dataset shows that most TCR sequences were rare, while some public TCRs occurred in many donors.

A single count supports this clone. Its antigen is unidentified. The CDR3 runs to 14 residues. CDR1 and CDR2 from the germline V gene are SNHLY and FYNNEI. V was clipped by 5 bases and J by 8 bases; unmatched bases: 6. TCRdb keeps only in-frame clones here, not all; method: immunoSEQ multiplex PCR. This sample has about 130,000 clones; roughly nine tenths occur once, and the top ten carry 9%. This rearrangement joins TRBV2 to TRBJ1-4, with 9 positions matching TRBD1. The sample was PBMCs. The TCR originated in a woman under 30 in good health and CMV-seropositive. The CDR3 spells CASSSTGGPEKLFF. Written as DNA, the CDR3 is TGTGCCAGCAGTAGTACAGGGGGCCCCGAAAAACTGTTTTTT.